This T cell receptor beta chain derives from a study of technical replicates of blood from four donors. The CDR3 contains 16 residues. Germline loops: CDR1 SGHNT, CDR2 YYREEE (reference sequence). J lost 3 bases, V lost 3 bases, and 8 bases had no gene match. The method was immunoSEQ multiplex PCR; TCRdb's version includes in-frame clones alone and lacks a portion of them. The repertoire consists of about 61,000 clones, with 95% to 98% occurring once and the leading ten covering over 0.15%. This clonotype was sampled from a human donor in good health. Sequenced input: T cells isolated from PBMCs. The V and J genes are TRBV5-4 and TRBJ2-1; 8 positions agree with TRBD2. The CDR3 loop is CASSSPPSGFYNEQFF. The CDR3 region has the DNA TGTGCCAGCAGCTCACCCCCTAGCGGGTTCTACAATGAGCAGTTCTTC.